The clone carrying this TCR beta chain counts as medium-sized (0.01 to 0.1%). Its antigen is not known. Some clones are missing from TCRdb's copy, which holds only in-frame ones; the method was immunoSEQ multiplex PCR. The table lists 110,000 or so clones, approximately 94% of them singletons. Only cases whose brain tissue showed the highest T cell transcript signatures were sequenced. Pre-surgery treatment included at least one anti-epileptic drug. The data originate from a study of brain T cells in children with intractable seizures. Notes on the study in general: Viral specificity was inferred only from CDR3 similarity; HCMV serostatus was unknown. Pre- and post-surgery blood differed in depth, so pre-surgery absences may be undersampling.

Trimming removed 6 bases from V and 3 bases from J; junction bases left unmatched: 11. Per germline, CDR1 MDHEN and CDR2 SYDVKM. This CDR3 is built from 15 residues. The material sequenced was peripheral blood, taken at surgery. The source of this sequence is a boy in the first two years of life with hemimegalencephaly and intractable seizures. V gene TRBV28 combines with J gene TRBJ2-7, with TRBD1 matching 7 bases. The CDR3 nucleotides are TGTGCCAGCAGCCCCCCGCCGACAGGGTACTACGAGCAGTACTTC. Amino acid sequence: CASSPPPTGYYEQYF.